A single sample is the source of the 6 T cell receptor beta chains below, sequenced in a study of cytomegalovirus exposure and HLA in healthy donors. A multiplex PCR was run with 60 Vbeta primers and 13 Jbeta primers. TCRdb's table, derived via immunoSEQ multiplex PCR, lists solely in-frame clones and lacks some. This sample carries around 150,000 clones, roughly 78% of them seen once, and the ten largest clones take approximately 7.1%. The source material was PBMCs. The receptors derive from a man aged 40-55 years in good health and CMV-seropositive.

The rearrangement uses TRBV19 and TRBJ2-5; possibly TRBD2 for D (7 bases). The CDR3 contains 15 residues. Germline V gene lookup returns CDR1 LNHDA and CDR2 SQIVND (reference sequence). Deletions cut 4 bases from V and 0 bases from J, with 12 bases between. The CDR3 sequence: CASSKRGGDQETQYF. DNA for the CDR3: TGTGCCAGTAGTAAGAGGGGGGGGGACCAAGAGACCCAGTACTTC.

This sequence joins TRBV2 and TRBJ1-2; TRBD1 matches 7 bases. Germline V gene data show CDR1 as SNHLY and CDR2 as FYNNEI. CDR3 length: 12 amino acids. Trimming removed 6 bases from V and 7 bases from J; junction bases left unmatched: 5. The CDR3 DNA reads TGTGCCAGCAGCGCGGACAGGAGTGGCTACACCTTC. This gives the protein CASSADRSGYTF. Full variable domain (outside the CDR3, taken from reference TRBV2 and TRBJ1-2): EPEVTQTPSHQVTQMGQEVILRCVPISNHLYFYWYRQILGQKVEFLVSFYNNEISEKSEIFDDQFSVERPDGSNFTLKIRSTKLEDSAMYFCASSADRSGYTFGSGTRLTVV.

This clone was recorded only once. The genes are TRBV7-2 and TRBJ1-5, with D possibly being TRBD1 (5 bases). Germline lookup yields CDR1 SGHTA and CDR2 FQGNSA. The CDR3 is 16 amino acids. V was shortened by 4 bases and J by 7 bases, with 20 bases between the two germline ends. The CDR3 DNA reads TGTGCCAGCAGCTCAGAAGGTGGGGGGAAGAGACAGCCCCAGCATTTT. It is translated as CASSSEGGGKRQPQHF.

A few counts support this clone. The genes are TRBV29-1 and TRBJ2-3; no reliable D call. This CDR3 region has 13 residues. The germline V and J ends were trimmed by 4 bases and 0 bases, with 8 bases remaining between them. Germline V gives CDR1 SQVTM, CDR2 ANQGSEA. CDR3 DNA: TGCAGCGTTGCGACTCCTAGCACAGATACGCAGTATTTT. Encoded protein: CSVATPSTDTQYF.

This chain connects TRBV7-9 to TRBJ2-5; D is possibly TRBD2 (5 bases). The V end lost 5 bases, the J end lost 3 bases, and 13 bases lay between the germline ends. The CDR3 spans 14 residues. CDR1 is SEHNR and CDR2 is FQNEAQ in the germline V gene (reference sequence). This CDR3 is CASSTIRGKETQYF. The DNA of the CDR3 is TGTGCCAGCAGCACCATCCGGGGTAAAGAGACCCAGTACTTC.

This sequence joins TRBV7-9 and TRBJ1-2; D unresolved. The V end lost 11 bases, the J end lost 4 bases, and 17 bases lay between the germline ends. CDR1 SEHNR and CDR2 FQNEAQ come from the germline V gene (reference sequence). The CDR3 loop spans 13 amino acids. The CDR3 DNA reads TGTGCCGAGGAGGAAGGTTTGGGCTATGGCTACACCTTC. It specifies CAEEEGLGYGYTF.